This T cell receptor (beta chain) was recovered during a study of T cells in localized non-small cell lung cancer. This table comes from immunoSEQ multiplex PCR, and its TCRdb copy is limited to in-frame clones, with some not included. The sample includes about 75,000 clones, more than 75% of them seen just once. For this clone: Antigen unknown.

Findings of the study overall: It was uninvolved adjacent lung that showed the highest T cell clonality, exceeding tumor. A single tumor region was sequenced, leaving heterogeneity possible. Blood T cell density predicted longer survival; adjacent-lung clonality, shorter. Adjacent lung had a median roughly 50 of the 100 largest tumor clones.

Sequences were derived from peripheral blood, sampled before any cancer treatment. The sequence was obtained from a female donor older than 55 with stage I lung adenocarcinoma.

The CDR3 loop is CASSPRPGVADNEQFF. Here the CDR3 DNA reads TGTGCCAGCAGCCCCCGCCCCGGCGTGGCGGACAATGAGCAGTTCTTC. The chain employs TRBV9 and TRBJ2-1, with D unresolved. Looked up from germline, CDR1 is SGDLS and CDR2 is YYNGEE. The CDR3 runs to 16 residues. V was clipped by 4 bases and J by 5 bases, with 19 bases between them.